This TCR beta chain comes out of a study of regulatory T cells in long-lasting Graves disease. At least ten counts were recorded for this clonotype. Germline V gives CDR1 LNHNV, CDR2 YYDKDF (reference sequence). This CDR3 spans 15 amino acids. V lost 3 bases to trimming and J lost 0 bases, with 10 bases between them. CDR3-region Arm-PCR and iRepertoire HTBI primers produced the TCR beta libraries. TCRdb processed the multiplex PCR reads anew with MiXCR; each CDR3 protein has one entry. The repertoire consists of roughly 500,000 distinct CDR3 sequences, with roughly 14% occurring once and the leading ten covering about 9.1%. The time point: newly diagnosed GD, antithyroid drugs for less than 3 months. Making the TCR library involved RNA that had been extracted from PBMCs. These records were also assigned to another study, of T cells in Graves' hyperthyroidism and ophthalmopathy.

This sequence originates from a man aged 25 to 45 with Graves disease. Specimen: peripheral blood mononuclear cells (PBMCs), collected at new diagnosis, from a patient treated with antithyroid drugs. The chain recombines TRBV15 with TRBJ2-3, with D possibly TRBD2 on 6 matching bases. The DNA for the CDR3 is TGTGCCACCAGCAGGAACGGGGGAAGCACAGATACGCAGTATTTT. This translates into CATSRNGGSTDTQYF.